This note documents a single TCR beta chain sequence. Its antigen remains unidentified. Qualities for individual bases were not recorded, and no much larger clone is one base off. Library prep was done by 5' RACE. The instrument given in TCRdb is Illumina HiSeq 2000. Template switching added a universal primer binding site, and the final cDNA carried a unique molecular identifier that allowed TCR cDNA molecules to be counted accurately. Specific primers in the conserved constant-segment region were used to synthesize first-strand cDNA for TCR alpha and beta chains. To control for contamination, each cDNA library was double barcoded with a SMART-Mk sample barcode plus Illumina barcodes. TruSeq adapter sequences and Illumina sample barcodes were added in two successive PCR steps. The TCR alpha and beta cDNA libraries were sequenced on the Illumina HiSeq platform using custom primers. In the original analysis: MiGEC was used to process raw reads and extract unique molecular identifiers, and MiXCR was used to find CDR3 positions. For each individual, recombination models were inferred using an EM algorithm with the repgenHMM and IGoR tools. The tcR package in R was used for shared clonotype analysis, with sharing normalized by the product of cloneset sizes. To study raw recombination free of thymic and clonal selection effects, out-of-frame nonproductive sequences were analyzed. TCRdb trimmed the raw reads at Q25, called clones with MiXCR and kept productive beta chains. Rows matching on CDR3 protein sequence are summarized as one entry with the most common DNA and genes. For this entry, the V and J calls and clone size follow TCRdb and not the study's own pipeline. This sample is represented by fewer than 800,000 distinct CDR3 sequences; less than 9% of them were singletons. The ten biggest clones cover around 1.6% of the sample.

The data stem from a study of identical twins (dated by TCRdb to 2016 to 2017). For the study in its entirety: The study deep-sequenced TCR alpha and beta repertoires from monozygotic twins, unrelated adults of various ages and cord blood to test whether fetal clonotypes persist. To rule out contamination, replicate twin experiments were performed at different times with different library preparation protocols.

The CDR3 sequence holds 16 residues, the cysteine and phenylalanine included. Of the read, only the CDR3 DNA is kept; its 48 bases are in frame from base 1. Based on the germline V gene, the CDR1 and CDR2 sequences are SGHTA and FQGTGA. V loses 5 bases, J loses 5 bases, and the germline ends lie 19 bases apart. Every donor was a healthy Caucasian. Three pairs of female monozygotic twins, all aged 18 to 29 years, made up the twin cohort. RNA for TCR libraries was isolated from peripheral blood mononuclear cells. The paper's findings and limits, for the study overall: Out-of-frame TCR alpha sharing in monozygotic twins was systematically underestimated by recombination models, whereas sharing between unrelated individuals was in agreement with the recombination models. Abundant cord blood beta clonotypes carried fewer insertions; young adult naive repertoires showed a weaker similar trend, while memory repertoires showed none. Compared with coincidental sharing between unrelated individuals, out-of-frame TCR alpha sequences shared between twins had an excess of sequences with low generation probability. Zero-insertion analyses could be partly confounded by invariant T cells such as MAIT and iNKT, although diverse VJ usage argued against such confounding for most clonotypes. In beta out-of-frame sequences, excess twin sharing was weaker, because having fewer shared sequences lowered the signal-to-noise ratio. Because the same donors could not be followed over many years, conclusions were based on cross-sectional statistical analysis.

The same sample was also studied in work on yellow fever vaccine responses in identical twins. As the second paper documents: According to the authors, the vaccine-induced T cell response in identical twins seemed to be partly convergent and partly specific to each individual. In identical twins, the study followed T cell clones that responded to the vaccine with precision.

The sample taken for sequencing was PBMCs. This TCR was recovered from a woman between 18 and 30 years old in good health. In this chain, TRBV7-3 is recombined with TRBJ2-4; the D assignment is uncertain and may be TRBD1 or TRBD2, with 5 bases supporting each. The DNA is as follows: TGTGCCAGCAGCAAACCGGGAACCGGGACGGAAAACATTCAGTACTTC. This translates into CASSKPGTGTENIQYF.